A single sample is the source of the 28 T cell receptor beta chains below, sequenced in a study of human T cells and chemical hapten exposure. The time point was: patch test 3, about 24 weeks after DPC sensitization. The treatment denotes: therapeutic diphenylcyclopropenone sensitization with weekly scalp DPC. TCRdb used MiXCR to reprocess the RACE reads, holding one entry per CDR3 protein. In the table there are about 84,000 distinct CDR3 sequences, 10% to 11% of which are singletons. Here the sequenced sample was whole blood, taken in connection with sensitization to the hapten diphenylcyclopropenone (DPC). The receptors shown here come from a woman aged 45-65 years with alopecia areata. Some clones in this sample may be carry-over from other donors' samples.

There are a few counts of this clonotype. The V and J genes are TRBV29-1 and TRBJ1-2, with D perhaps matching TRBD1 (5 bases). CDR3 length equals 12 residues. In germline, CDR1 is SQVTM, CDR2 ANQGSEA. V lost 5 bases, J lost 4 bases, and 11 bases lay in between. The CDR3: CSVSQGSYGYTF. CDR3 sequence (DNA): TGCAGCGTTTCTCAGGGCAGCTATGGCTACACCTTC.

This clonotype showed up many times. For the CDR3, the DNA is TGTGCCACCACCCTAGCGGGAGGTTTTGCCGAGCAGTACTTC. Its protein product is CATTLAGGFAEQYF. The chain has TRBV7-9 and TRBJ2-7; 11 bases line up with TRBD2. V was pared by 10 bases and J by 6 bases, with 11 bases of the junction left unmatched. The CDR3 extends over 14 amino acids. Germline CDR1 and CDR2: SEHNR and FQNEAQ (reference sequence).

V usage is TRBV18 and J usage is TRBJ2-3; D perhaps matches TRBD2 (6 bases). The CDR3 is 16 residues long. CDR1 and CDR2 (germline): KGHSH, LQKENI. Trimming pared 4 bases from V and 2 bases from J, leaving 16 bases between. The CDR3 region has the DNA TGTGCCAGCTCACGTGGGGAGGAGCGGAACACAGATACGCAGTATTTT. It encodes CASSRGEERNTDTQYF.

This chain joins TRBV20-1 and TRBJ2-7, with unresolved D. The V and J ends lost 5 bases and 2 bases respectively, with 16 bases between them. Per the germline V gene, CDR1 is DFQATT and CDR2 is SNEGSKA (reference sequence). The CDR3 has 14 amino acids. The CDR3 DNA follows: TGCAGTGCTTCCCGTGGACCCTATGCCTACGAGCAGTACTTC. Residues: CSASRGPYAYEQYF.

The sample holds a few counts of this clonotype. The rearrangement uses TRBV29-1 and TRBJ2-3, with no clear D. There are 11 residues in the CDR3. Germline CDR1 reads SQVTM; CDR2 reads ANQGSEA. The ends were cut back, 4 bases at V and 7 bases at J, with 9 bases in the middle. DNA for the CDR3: TGCAGCGTTGGTAGGAGCAATACGCAGTATTTT. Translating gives CSVGRSNTQYF.

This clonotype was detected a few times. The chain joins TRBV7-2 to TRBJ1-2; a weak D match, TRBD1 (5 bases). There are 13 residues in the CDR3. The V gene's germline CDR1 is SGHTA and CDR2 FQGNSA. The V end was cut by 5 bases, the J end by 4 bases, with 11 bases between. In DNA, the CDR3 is TGTGCCAGCAGCGCGACAGCCCCCTATGGCTACACCTTC. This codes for CASSATAPYGYTF.

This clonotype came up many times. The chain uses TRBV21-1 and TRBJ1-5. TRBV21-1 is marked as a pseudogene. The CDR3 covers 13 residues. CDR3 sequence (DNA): TGTGCCAGCAGCAAAACTGGGGATCAGCCCCAGCATTTT. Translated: CASSKTGDQPQHF.

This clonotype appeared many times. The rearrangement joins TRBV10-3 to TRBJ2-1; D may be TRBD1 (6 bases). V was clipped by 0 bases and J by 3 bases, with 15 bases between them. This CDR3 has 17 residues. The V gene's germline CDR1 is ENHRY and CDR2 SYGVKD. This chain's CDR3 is CAISESMGARGYNEQFF. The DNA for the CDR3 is TGTGCCATCAGTGAGTCGATGGGGGCTAGAGGCTACAATGAGCAGTTCTTC.

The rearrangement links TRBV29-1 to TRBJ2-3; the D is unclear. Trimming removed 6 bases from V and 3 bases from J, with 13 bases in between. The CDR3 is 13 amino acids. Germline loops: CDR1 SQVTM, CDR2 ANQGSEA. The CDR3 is CSVSRDATDTQYF. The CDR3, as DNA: TGCAGCGTCTCCCGTGACGCGACAGATACGCAGTATTTT.

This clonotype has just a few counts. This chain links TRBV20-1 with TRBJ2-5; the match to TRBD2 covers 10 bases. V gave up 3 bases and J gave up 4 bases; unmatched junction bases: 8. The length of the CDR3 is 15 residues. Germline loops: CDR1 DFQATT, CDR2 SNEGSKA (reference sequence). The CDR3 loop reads CSASILAGVRETQYF. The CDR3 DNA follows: TGCAGTGCTAGTATCCTAGCGGGAGTAAGAGAGACCCAGTACTTC.

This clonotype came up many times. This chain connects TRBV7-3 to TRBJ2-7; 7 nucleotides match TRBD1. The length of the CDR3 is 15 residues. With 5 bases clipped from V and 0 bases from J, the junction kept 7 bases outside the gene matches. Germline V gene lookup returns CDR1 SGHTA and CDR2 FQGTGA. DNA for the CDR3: TGTGCCAGCAGCATCACAGGGGAGAGCTCCTACGAGCAGTACTTC. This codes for CASSITGESSYEQYF.

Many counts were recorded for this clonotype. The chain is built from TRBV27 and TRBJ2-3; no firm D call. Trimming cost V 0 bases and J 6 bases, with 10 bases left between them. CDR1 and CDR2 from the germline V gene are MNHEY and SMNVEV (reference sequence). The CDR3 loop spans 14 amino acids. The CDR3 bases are TGTGCCAGCAGTTTATCGGGATTTTCGGATACGCAGTATTTT. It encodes CASSLSGFSDTQYF.

The CDR3, as DNA: TGTGCCACCAGTGACACCGGGACTAGCGCCCACAATGAGCAGTTCTTC. Its protein product is CATSDTGTSAHNEQFF. The chain recombines TRBV24-1 with TRBJ2-1; TRBD2 matches at 10 bases. V trimming: 4 bases; J trimming: 5 bases; junction bases outside the gene matches: 7. The CDR3 extends over 16 amino acids. The germline V gene has CDR1 KGHDR and CDR2 SFDVKD.

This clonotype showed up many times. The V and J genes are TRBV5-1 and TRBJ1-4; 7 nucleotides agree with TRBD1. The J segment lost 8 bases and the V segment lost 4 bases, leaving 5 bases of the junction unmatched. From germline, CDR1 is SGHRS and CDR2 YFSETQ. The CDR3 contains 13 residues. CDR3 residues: CASSGDSREKLFF. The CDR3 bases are TGCGCCAGCAGCGGGGACAGCCGAGAAAAACTGTTTTTT. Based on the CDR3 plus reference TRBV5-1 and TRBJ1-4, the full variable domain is KAGVTQTPRYLIKTRGQQVTLSCSPISGHRSVSWYQQTPGQGLQFLFEYFSETQRNKGNFPGRFSGRQFSNSRSEMNVSTLELGDSALYLCASSGDSREKLFFGSGTQLSVL.

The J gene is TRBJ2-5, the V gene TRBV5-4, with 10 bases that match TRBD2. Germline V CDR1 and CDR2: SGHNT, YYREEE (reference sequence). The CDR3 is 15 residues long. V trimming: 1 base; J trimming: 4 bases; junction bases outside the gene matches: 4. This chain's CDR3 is CASSLLAGAGETQYF. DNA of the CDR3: TGTGCCAGCAGCTTGCTAGCGGGAGCCGGAGAGACCCAGTACTTC.

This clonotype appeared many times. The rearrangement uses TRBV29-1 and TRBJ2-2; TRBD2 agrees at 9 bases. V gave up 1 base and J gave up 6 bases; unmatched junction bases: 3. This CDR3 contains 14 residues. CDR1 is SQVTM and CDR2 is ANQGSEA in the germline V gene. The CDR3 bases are TGCAGCGTTGAAGCTAGCGGGACGGCCGGGGAGCTGTTTTTT. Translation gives CSVEASGTAGELFF.

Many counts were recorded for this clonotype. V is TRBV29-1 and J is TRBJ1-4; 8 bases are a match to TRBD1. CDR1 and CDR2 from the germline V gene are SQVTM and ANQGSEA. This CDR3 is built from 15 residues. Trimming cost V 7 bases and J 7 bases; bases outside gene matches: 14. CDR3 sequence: CSADVSGGAGEKLFF. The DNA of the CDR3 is TGCAGCGCCGACGTCTCAGGGGGCGCGGGTGAAAAACTGTTTTTT. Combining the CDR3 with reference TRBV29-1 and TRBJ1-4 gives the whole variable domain SAVISQKPSRDICQRGTSLTIQCQVDSQVTMMFWYRQQPGQSLTLIATANQGSEATYESGFVIDKFPISRPNLTFSTLTVSNMSPEDSSIYLCSADVSGGAGEKLFFGSGTQLSVL.

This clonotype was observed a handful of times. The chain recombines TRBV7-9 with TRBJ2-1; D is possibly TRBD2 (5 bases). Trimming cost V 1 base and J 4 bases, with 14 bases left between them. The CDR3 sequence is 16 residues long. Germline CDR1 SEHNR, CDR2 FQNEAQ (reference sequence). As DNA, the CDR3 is TGTGCCAGCAGCTTAGAGGGCGGGCGAGGTTACAATGAGCAGTTCTTC. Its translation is CASSLEGGRGYNEQFF. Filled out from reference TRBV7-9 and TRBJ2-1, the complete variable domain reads DTGVSQNPRHKITKRGQNVTFRCDPISEHNRLYWYRQTLGQGPEFLTYFQNEAQLEKSRLLSDRFSAERPKGSFSTLEIQRTEQGDSAMYLCASSLEGGRGYNEQFFGPGTRLTVL.

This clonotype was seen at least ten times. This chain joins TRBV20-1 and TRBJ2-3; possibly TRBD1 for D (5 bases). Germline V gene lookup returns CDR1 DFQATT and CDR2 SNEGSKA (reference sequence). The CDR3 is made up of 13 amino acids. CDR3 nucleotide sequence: TGCAGCACCAGGGCCCCTAGCACAGATACGCAGTATTTT. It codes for CSTRAPSTDTQYF.

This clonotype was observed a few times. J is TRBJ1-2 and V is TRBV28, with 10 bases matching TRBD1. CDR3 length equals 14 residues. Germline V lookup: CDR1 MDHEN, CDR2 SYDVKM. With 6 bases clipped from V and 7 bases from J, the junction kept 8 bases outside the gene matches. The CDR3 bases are TGTGCCAGCAGCCTAGACAGGGGGCGGGTTGGCTACACCTTC. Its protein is CASSLDRGRVGYTF.

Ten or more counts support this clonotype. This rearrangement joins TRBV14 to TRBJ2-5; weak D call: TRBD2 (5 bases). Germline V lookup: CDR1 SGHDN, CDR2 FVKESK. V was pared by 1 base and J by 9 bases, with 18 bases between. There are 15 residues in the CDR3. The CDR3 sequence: CASSQVIGQPGAQYF. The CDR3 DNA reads TGTGCCAGCAGCCAAGTAATCGGCCAGCCCGGGGCCCAGTACTTC.

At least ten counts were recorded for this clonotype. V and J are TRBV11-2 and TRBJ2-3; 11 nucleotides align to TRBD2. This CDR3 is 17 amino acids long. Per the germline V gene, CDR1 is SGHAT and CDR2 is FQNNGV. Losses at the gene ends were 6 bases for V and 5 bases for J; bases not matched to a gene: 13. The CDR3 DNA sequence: TGTGCCAGCAGTCCTTTTCAGCTAGCGGGAGGAGGAGATACGCAGTATTTT. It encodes CASSPFQLAGGGDTQYF.

In DNA, the CDR3 is TGTGCCAGCAGCCACGGGGGTGAGCAGTTCTTC. The encoded protein is CASSHGGEQFF. The chain couples TRBV7-3 to TRBJ2-1; D perhaps matches TRBD2 (6 bases). CDR1 is SGHTA, CDR2 FQGTGA, per germline. Trimming took 5 bases from V and 9 from J, leaving 8 bases between them. CDR3 length: 11 residues.

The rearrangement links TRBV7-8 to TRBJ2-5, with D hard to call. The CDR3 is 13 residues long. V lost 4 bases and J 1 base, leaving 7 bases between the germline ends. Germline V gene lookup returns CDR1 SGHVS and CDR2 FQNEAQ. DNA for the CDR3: TGTGCCAGCAGCTCCTATACCCAAGAGACCCAGTACTTC. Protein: CASSSYTQETQYF.

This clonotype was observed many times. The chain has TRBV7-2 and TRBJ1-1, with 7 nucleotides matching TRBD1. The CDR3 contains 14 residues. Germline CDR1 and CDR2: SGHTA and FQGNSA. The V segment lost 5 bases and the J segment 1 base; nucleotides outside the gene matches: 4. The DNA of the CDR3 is TGTGCCAGCAGCCCCACAGGGGCGAACACTGAAGCTTTCTTT. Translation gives CASSPTGANTEAFF.

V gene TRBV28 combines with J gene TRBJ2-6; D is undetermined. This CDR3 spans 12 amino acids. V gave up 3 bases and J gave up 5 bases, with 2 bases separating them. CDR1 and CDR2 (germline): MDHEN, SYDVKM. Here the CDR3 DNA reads TGTGCCAGCAGTTTTCGGGCCAACGTCCTGACTTTC. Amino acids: CASSFRANVLTF.

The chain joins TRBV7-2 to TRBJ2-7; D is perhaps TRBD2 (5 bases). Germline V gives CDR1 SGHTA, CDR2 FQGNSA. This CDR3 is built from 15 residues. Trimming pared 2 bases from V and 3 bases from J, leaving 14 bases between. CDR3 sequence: CASSLRGPGSYEQYF. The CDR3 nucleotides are TGTGCCAGCAGCTTACGAGGCCCGGGGAGCTACGAGCAGTACTTC.

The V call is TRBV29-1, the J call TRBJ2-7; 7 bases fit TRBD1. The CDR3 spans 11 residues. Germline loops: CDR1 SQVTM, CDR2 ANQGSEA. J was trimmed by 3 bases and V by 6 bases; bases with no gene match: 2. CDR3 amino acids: CSVGTDYEQYF. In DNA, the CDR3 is TGCAGCGTGGGGACAGACTACGAGCAGTACTTC.